This TCR beta chain was observed in a study of blood T cell repertoires in COVID-19. Overall study: Acute and convalescent COVID-19 samples came from the United States, Italy and Spain.

The CDR3 has 15 amino acids. V was clipped by 5 bases and J by 5 bases; unmatched bases: 8. Germline lookup yields CDR1 SGHAT and CDR2 FQNNGV. Authors' data handling: Reference gene primer amplification in the assay estimated nucleated cell counts. Produced via immunoSEQ multiplex PCR; TCRdb's table is partial and in-frame only. Clonal size and the V and J genes are those of that table, whereas D and trimming came from the DNA. The sample lists 68,000 or so clones; about 88% were seen once. The receptor was derived from a man between 70 and 80 years old with active or convalescent COVID-19. V and J are TRBV11-2 and TRBJ1-5; 8 bases map to TRBD1. Sequencing input: peripheral blood. In DNA form, the CDR3 reads TGTGCCAGCAGCCAGGGGGCAGGGGTTTATCAGCCCCAGCATTTT. Amino acid sequence: CASSQGAGVYQPQHF.